The rows below give T cell receptor beta chains drawn from one sample of a study of blood T cell repertoires in COVID-19. TCRdb's copy holds only in-frame clones and misses some; the assay was immunoSEQ multiplex PCR. The table includes about 130,000 clones, around 86% detected once. The sample consisted of peripheral blood. The receptors originated from a man aged 40-50 years with active or convalescent COVID-19. Both conserved end residues are part of each CDR3. The order of the fields is V gene, clone size, D gene, J gene, CDR3 protein, CDR3 DNA. A D gene is named only where the DNA matches it firmly. Clone sizes are given selectively: once, few, many, or a class where the clone is expanded.

>TRBV5-1|.|.|TRBJ1-1
CASSPQGPPNTEAFF
TGCGCCAGCAGCCCGCAGGGGCCGCCAAACACTGAAGCTTTCTTT
>TRBV18|once|.|TRBJ1-2
CASSSTTPADSTGYTF
TGTGCCAGCTCATCAACGACCCCCGCGGATTCAACTGGCTACACCTTC
>TRBV14|.|TRBD1|TRBJ2-3
CASSKRQGRTDTQYF
TGTGCCAGCAGCAAAAGACAGGGGCGGACAGATACGCAGTATTTT
>TRBV19|.|TRBD2|TRBJ2-7
CASSPAPGLAGVYEQYF
TGTGCCAGTAGTCCAGCCCCTGGACTAGCGGGGGTCTACGAGCAGTACTTC
>TRBV14|once|.|TRBJ1-4
CASSPQGRAANEKLFF
TGTGCCAGCAGCCCACAAGGGAGGGCGGCTAATGAAAAACTGTTTTTT
>TRBV7-2|.|TRBD1|TRBJ1-6
CASSVRQGAKSPLHF
TGTGCCAGCAGCGTAAGACAGGGGGCAAAGTCACCCCTCCACTTT
>TRBV29-1|once|TRBD1|TRBJ2-1
CSVEKGGTGARFF
TGCAGCGTTGAGAAAGGTGGGACAGGGGCTCGGTTCTTC
>TRBV7-3|.|TRBD2|TRBJ2-1
CASSFQGLASNEQFF
TGTGCCAGCAGCTTCCAGGGACTAGCATCCAATGAGCAGTTCTTC
>TRBV10-2|.|.|TRBJ2-2
CASSEGLRGGELFF
TGCGCCAGCAGTGAGGGACTCCGGGGCGGGGAGCTGTTTTTT
>TRBV5-1|few|TRBD2|TRBJ2-7
CASSSRTSGAEQYF
TGCGCCAGCAGCTCTCGGACTAGCGGGGCAGAGCAGTACTTC
>TRBV4-3|.|.|TRBJ2-3
CASSQGRFSTDTQYF
TGCGCCAGCAGCCAAGGTCGGTTCTCCACAGATACGCAGTATTTT
>TRBV10-2|.|TRBD1|TRBJ2-6
CASRNRYRGFSGANVLTF
TGCGCCAGCAGGAACCGATACAGGGGGTTCTCTGGGGCCAACGTCCTGACTTTC
>TRBV6-5|.|TRBD1|TRBJ1-3
CASSTGTASGNTIYF
TGTGCCAGCAGTACTGGGACAGCCTCTGGAAACACCATATATTTT
>TRBV14|.|.|TRBJ2-7
CASSQERVGEQYF
TGTGCCAGCAGCCAAGAGAGGGTTGGCGAGCAGTACTTC
>TRBV3-1/TRBV3-2|once|.|TRBJ1-1
CASSYLETEAFF
TGTGCCAGCAGCTACCTCGAGACTGAAGCTTTCTTT
>TRBV4-2|.|.|TRBJ2-5
CASSQERQETQYF
TGTGCCAGCAGCCAAGAGAGGCAAGAGACCCAGTACTTC
>TRBV6-5|.|TRBD2|TRBJ2-3
CASSYVGTTTDTQYF
TGTGCCAGCAGTTACGTTGGGACTACCACAGATACGCAGTATTTT
>TRBV9|.|TRBD1|TRBJ2-7
CASSPAGTGLGDEQYF
TGTGCCAGCAGCCCAGCCGGGACAGGGCTCGGGGACGAGCAGTACTTC
>TRBV18|.|.|TRBJ1-3
CASSPGQTTSGNTIYF
TGTGCCAGCTCACCAGGACAGACCACCTCTGGAAACACCATATATTTT
>TRBV3-1/TRBV3-2|.|.|TRBJ2-7
CASSSTGSYEQYF
TGTGCCAGCAGTTCTACCGGGAGCTACGAGCAGTACTTC
>TRBV6-5|.|.|TRBJ1-1
CASSYGGAEAFF
TGTGCCAGCAGTTACGGGGGGGCTGAAGCTTTCTTT
>TRBV21-1|.|.|TRBJ2-1
CASRAGLYNEQFF
TGTGCCAGCAGGGCAGGGCTCTACAATGAGCAGTTCTTC
>TRBV7-3|once|TRBD1|TRBJ2-5
CASSSTGGTETQYF
TGTGCCAGCAGCTCCACAGGGGGAACGGAGACCCAGTACTTC
>TRBV9|.|.|TRBJ1-4
CASSVDSGEKLFF
TGTGCCAGCAGCGTAGATAGTGGTGAAAAACTGTTTTTT
>TRBV5-1|.|TRBD2|TRBJ2-1
CASSLMTSGGVNEQFF
TGCGCCAGCAGCTTAATGACTAGCGGGGGGGTCAATGAGCAGTTCTTC
>TRBV19|.|TRBD1|TRBJ1-2
CATRETGGIGGYTF
TGTGCCACCCGGGAGACAGGGGGGATCGGCGGCTACACCTTC
>TRBV6-5|.|.|TRBJ1-1
CASSYSGTRGNTEAFF
TGTGCCAGCAGTTACTCCGGGACAAGGGGAAACACTGAAGCTTTCTTT
>TRBV11-2|.|.|TRBJ2-2
CASSLGSGQTNTGELFF
TGTGCCAGCAGCTTAGGATCTGGACAGACGAACACCGGGGAGCTGTTTTTT
>TRBV12-3/TRBV12-4|.|.|TRBJ1-2
CASSSRRGGYTF
TGTGCCAGCAGCTCTAGACGGGGTGGCTACACCTTC
>TRBV18|.|TRBD1|TRBJ2-1
CASSRGQGGDEQFF
TGTGCCAGCTCAAGGGGACAGGGGGGGGATGAGCAGTTCTTC
>TRBV10-1|.|.|TRBJ2-7
CASSRQASYEQYF
TGCGCCAGCTCCAGACAGGCCTCCTACGAGCAGTACTTC
>TRBV18|.|.|TRBJ2-7
CASSLFEFSYEQYF
TGTGCCAGCTCCCTGTTCGAGTTCTCCTACGAGCAGTACTTC
>TRBV5-1|.|TRBD1|TRBJ2-5
CASSLGTVQETQYF
TGCGCCAGCAGCCTCGGGACAGTACAAGAGACCCAGTACTTC
>TRBV27|.|.|TRBJ2-4
CASSGAKNIQYF
TGTGCCAGCAGCGGTGCCAAAAACATTCAGTACTTC
>TRBV7-2|few|.|TRBJ1-2
CASSSQGNLYGYTF
TGTGCCAGCAGCTCCCAGGGGAACCTCTATGGCTACACCTTC
>TRBV5-4|.|.|TRBJ1-1
CASSLQGLTEAFF
TGTGCCAGCAGCTTACAGGGTTTGACTGAAGCTTTCTTT
>TRBV6-4|once|.|TRBJ1-5
CASSDSGPQIQPQHF
TGTGCCAGCAGTGACTCGGGTCCACAGATCCAGCCCCAGCATTTT
>TRBV3-1/TRBV3-2|.|.|TRBJ2-7
CASSQANTYEQYF
TGTGCCAGCAGCCAAGCGAACACCTACGAGCAGTACTTC
>TRBV25-1|.|TRBD1|TRBJ2-7
CASLGDSSYEQYF
TGTGCCAGCTTGGGGGACAGTTCCTACGAGCAGTACTTC
>TRBV27|.|TRBD2|TRBJ2-5
CASRRGDQETQYF
TGTGCCAGCAGGCGGGGGGACCAAGAGACCCAGTACTTC
>TRBV19|.|.|TRBJ2-3
CASSPSRVSWNPGDTQYF
TGTGCCAGTAGTCCCAGCCGCGTGTCGTGGAATCCCGGGGATACGCAGTATTTT
>TRBV5-1|few|.|TRBJ2-7
CASSLGLEPYEQYF
TGCGCCAGCAGCCTTGGACTGGAACCCTACGAGCAGTACTTC
>TRBV7-9|.|.|TRBJ1-2
CASSLDPASNYGYTF
TGTGCCAGCAGCTTAGATCCAGCGAGTAACTATGGCTACACCTTC
>TRBV28|.|.|TRBJ1-1
CASGRTANTEAFF
TGTGCCAGCGGCAGGACAGCCAACACTGAAGCTTTCTTT
>TRBV19|.|TRBD2|TRBJ2-7
CASSIGTKSYEQYF
TGTGCCAGTAGTATCGGGACTAAATCCTACGAGCAGTACTTC
>TRBV7-3|.|.|TRBJ2-1
CASSLTDTHEQFF
TGTGCCAGCAGCTTAACCGACACCCATGAGCAGTTCTTC
>TRBV2|few|TRBD1|TRBJ2-7
CASRRGGGYSYEQYF
TGTGCCAGCAGGAGAGGGGGCGGGTATTCCTACGAGCAGTACTTC
>TRBV10-3|.|.|TRBJ1-5
CAISESGGRDQPQHF
TGTGCCATCAGTGAGTCCGGGGGGCGCGATCAGCCCCAGCATTTT
>TRBV6-5|.|.|TRBJ2-4
CASSSGQTKNIQYF
TGTGCCAGCAGCTCGGGACAAACTAAAAACATTCAGTACTTC
>TRBV6-1|.|.|TRBJ2-7
CASSDEGAYEQYF
TGTGCCAGCAGTGACGAGGGTGCCTACGAGCAGTACTTC
>TRBV11-1|.|.|TRBJ2-2
CASSPQNTGELFF
TGTGCCAGCAGCCCCCAGAACACCGGGGAGCTGTTTTTT
>TRBV19|.|.|TRBJ2-3
CASNPVPGQTDTQYF
TGTGCCAGTAACCCCGTCCCAGGACAAACAGATACGCAGTATTTT
>TRBV12-3/TRBV12-4|.|.|TRBJ1-5
CASKGIGNQPQHF
TGTGCCAGCAAGGGGATCGGCAATCAGCCCCAGCATTTT
>TRBV30|.|.|TRBJ2-5
CAWSSVETQYF
TGTGCCTGGAGTTCGGTAGAGACCCAGTACTTC
>TRBV7-2|.|TRBD1|TRBJ1-2
CASSLFQGGYGYTF
TGTGCCAGCAGCTTATTTCAGGGGGGCTATGGCTACACCTTC
>TRBV7-9|.|.|TRBJ2-1
CASSLAEQGRSEQFF
TGTGCCAGCAGCTTAGCGGAGCAGGGAAGAAGTGAGCAGTTCTTC
>TRBV29-1|.|TRBD1|TRBJ2-5
CSVLGRTGVETQYF
TGCAGCGTTCTGGGGAGGACAGGGGTAGAGACCCAGTACTTC
>TRBV5-1|.|TRBD2|TRBJ2-5
CASKTSGDPLETQYF
TGCGCCAGCAAGACTAGCGGGGACCCTTTGGAGACCCAGTACTTC
>TRBV19|.|.|TRBJ2-7
CASSIPGTLYEQYF
TGTGCCAGTAGTATTCCCGGGACACTATACGAGCAGTACTTC